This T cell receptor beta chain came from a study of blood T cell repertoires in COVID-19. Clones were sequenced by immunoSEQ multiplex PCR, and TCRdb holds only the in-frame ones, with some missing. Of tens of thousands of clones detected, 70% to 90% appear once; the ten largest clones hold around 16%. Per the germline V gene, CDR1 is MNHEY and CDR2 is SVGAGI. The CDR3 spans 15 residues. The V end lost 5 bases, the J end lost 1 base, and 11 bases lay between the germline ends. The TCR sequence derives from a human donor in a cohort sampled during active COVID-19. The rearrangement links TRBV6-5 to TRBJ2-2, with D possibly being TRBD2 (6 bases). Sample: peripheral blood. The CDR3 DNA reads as TGTGCCAGCAGTCTGGACTACCGGAACACCGGGGAGCTGTTTTTT. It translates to CASSLDYRNTGELFF.